This T cell receptor beta chain was recovered during a study of blood T cell repertoires in COVID-19. Overall study context: The United States, Italy and Spain provided the acute and convalescent COVID-19 samples. T cells, B-cell-depleted T cells, or PBMCs provided the cDNA or gDNA that served as material.

The germline V and J ends were trimmed by 8 bases and 8 bases, with 18 bases remaining between them. The CDR3 is 13 amino acids. Per the germline V gene, CDR1 is MNHEY and CDR2 is SVGAGI. In the authors' methods: Reference gene primer amplification gave nucleated cell count estimates. Produced via immunoSEQ multiplex PCR; TCRdb's table is partial and in-frame only. V and J calls and clone size are copied from that table; D and trimming were computed from the DNA. The table records more than 250,000 clones, around 87% of them present only once. The sequence was collected from a woman aged 25-40 years who had recovered from COVID-19. The J gene is TRBJ1-2, the V gene TRBV6-5; D is perhaps TRBD1 (5 bases). Sequencing was done on a sample of peripheral blood. The CDR3: CASGFSRANGYTF. The CDR3 nucleotides are TGTGCCAGCGGTTTTAGCAGGGCGAACGGCTACACCTTC.